The rows below give T cell receptor beta chains drawn from one sample of a study of shared clonotypes between healthy human individuals. Data came from immunoSEQ multiplex PCR; TCRdb stores just in-frame clones and leaves some out. The profile covers more than 450,000 clones, with 60% to 85% appearing a single time and around 13% taken by the ten largest. The sequenced sample consisted of PBMCs. The receptors shown here come from a woman between 35 and 50 years old in good health. Some clones in this sample may be carry-over from other donors' samples. Both conserved end residues are part of each CDR3. Fields, in order: D gene, V gene, J gene, clone size, CDR3 protein, CDR3 DNA. The D gene is left open where the match is weak. A row's size may be missing; if present it is once, few, many or a size class.

d_call: .; v_call: TRBV5-6; j_call: TRBJ2-5; clone_size: few; cdr3_aa: CASSFGGGTRMETQYF; cdr3_nt: TGTGCCAGCAGCTTCGGCGGGGGCACCCGGATGGAGACCCAGTACTTC
d_call: TRBD1; v_call: TRBV7-2; j_call: TRBJ2-1; clone_size: .; cdr3_aa: CASGAGTGAYNEQFF; cdr3_nt: TGTGCCAGCGGAGCCGGGACAGGGGCCTACAATGAGCAGTTCTTC
d_call: .; v_call: TRBV10-3; j_call: TRBJ1-1; clone_size: .; cdr3_aa: CAISESILRNTEAFF; cdr3_nt: TGTGCCATCAGTGAGTCAATACTGAGGAACACTGAAGCTTTCTTT
d_call: TRBD1; v_call: TRBV18; j_call: TRBJ2-1; clone_size: .; cdr3_aa: CASSETGGRGEQFF; cdr3_nt: TGTGCCAGCTCAGAGACAGGGGGCAGGGGTGAGCAGTTCTTC
d_call: TRBD2; v_call: TRBV7-3; j_call: TRBJ2-1; clone_size: once; cdr3_aa: CASSTGLAGGHEQFF; cdr3_nt: TGTGCCAGCAGCACAGGACTAGCGGGAGGCCATGAGCAGTTCTTC
d_call: .; v_call: TRBV21-1; j_call: TRBJ2-7; clone_size: .; cdr3_aa: CASSKWAPGLAHEQYF; cdr3_nt: TGTGCCAGCAGCAAATGGGCCCCGGGACTAGCACACGAGCAGTACTTC
d_call: .; v_call: TRBV28; j_call: TRBJ1-3; clone_size: once; cdr3_aa: CASSLSGNGNTIYF; cdr3_nt: TGTGCCAGCAGTTTATCGGGAAATGGAAACACCATATATTTT
d_call: TRBD1; v_call: TRBV27; j_call: TRBJ2-7; clone_size: once; cdr3_aa: CASSSFSGGQGINEQYF; cdr3_nt: TGTGCCAGCAGTTCCTTCTCGGGGGGACAGGGGATAAACGAGCAGTACTTC
d_call: TRBD1; v_call: TRBV5-1; j_call: TRBJ2-7; clone_size: .; cdr3_aa: CASRREGTVTYEQYF; cdr3_nt: TGCGCCAGCAGGAGGGAAGGGACAGTTACCTACGAGCAGTACTTC
d_call: .; v_call: TRBV29-1; j_call: TRBJ2-1; clone_size: .; cdr3_aa: CSVDPFSSSYNEQFF; cdr3_nt: TGCAGCGTTGACCCTTTCAGTAGCTCCTACAATGAGCAGTTCTTC
d_call: TRBD1; v_call: TRBV29-1; j_call: TRBJ1-1; clone_size: .; cdr3_aa: CSVSDRLTEAFF; cdr3_nt: TGCAGCGTTTCGGACAGGTTAACTGAAGCTTTCTTT
d_call: .; v_call: TRBV6-1; j_call: TRBJ1-5; clone_size: .; cdr3_aa: CASSGDANQPQHF; cdr3_nt: TGTGCCAGCAGTGGCGACGCCAATCAGCCCCAGCATTTT
d_call: .; v_call: TRBV5-1; j_call: TRBJ2-7; clone_size: .; cdr3_aa: CASSLRSNSYEQYF; cdr3_nt: TGCGCCAGCAGCCTACGGAGCAATTCCTACGAGCAGTACTTC